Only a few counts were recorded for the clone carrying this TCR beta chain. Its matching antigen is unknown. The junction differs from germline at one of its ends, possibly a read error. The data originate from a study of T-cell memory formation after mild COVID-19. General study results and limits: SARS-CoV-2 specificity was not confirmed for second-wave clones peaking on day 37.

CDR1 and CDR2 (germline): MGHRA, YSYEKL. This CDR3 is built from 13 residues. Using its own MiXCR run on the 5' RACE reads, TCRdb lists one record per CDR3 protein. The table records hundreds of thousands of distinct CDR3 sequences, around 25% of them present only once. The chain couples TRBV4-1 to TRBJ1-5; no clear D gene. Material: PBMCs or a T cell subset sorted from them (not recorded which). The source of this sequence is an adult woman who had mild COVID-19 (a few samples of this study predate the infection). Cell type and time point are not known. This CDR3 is CSSSQAVVQPQHF. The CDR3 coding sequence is TGCTCCAGCAGCCAAGCAGTTGTTCAGCCCCAGCATTTT.